The rows below give T cell receptor beta chains drawn from one sample of a study of shared clonotypes between healthy human individuals. Repertoires were generated with immunoSEQ multiplex PCR, while TCRdb's copy carries only in-frame clones and drops some. The table records approximately 700,000 clones, around three quarters of them present only once. What was sequenced was memory CD4+ T cells sorted from blood. All receptors derive from a woman aged 25 to 39 in good health. The CDR3 runs from the conserved cysteine through the conserved F or W. The D gene is left open where the match is weak. Expanded clones are given a class, and other clones once, few, many or no size at all.

cdr3_aa cdr3_nt clone_size j_call v_call d_call
CASSNRSNPQGTTDTQYF TGTGCCAGCAGCAACCGCTCTAATCCGCAGGGGACCACAGATACGCAGTATTTT - TRBJ2-3 TRBV21-1 -
CASSTLLLFRRDYGYTF TGTGCCAGCAGTACACTACTGTTGTTCAGACGGGACTATGGCTACACCTTC - TRBJ1-2 TRBV28 -
CASSLGGLTEKLFF TGTGCCAGCAGCTTGGGTGGGCTGACTGAAAAACTGTTTTTT - TRBJ1-4 TRBV5-4 -
CASSQPSRDIYNEQFF TGCGCCAGCAGCCAACCGTCCCGGGACATCTACAATGAGCAGTTCTTC once TRBJ2-1 TRBV4-1 -
CASSQTPGSRNYEQYF TGCGCCAGCAGCCAAACACCCGGGAGCCGGAACTACGAGCAGTACTTC - TRBJ2-7 TRBV4-1 -
CAISESEGISYNEQFF TGTGCCATCAGTGAGTCCGAGGGAATCTCCTACAATGAGCAGTTCTTC - TRBJ2-1 TRBV10-3 -
CASSDQQGTSGTGELFF TGCGCCAGCAGTGACCAGCAGGGGACTAGCGGGACCGGGGAGCTGTTTTTT - TRBJ2-2 TRBV10-1 TRBD2
CASTGTRTDTQYF TGTGCCAGCACCGGGACTAGGACAGATACGCAGTATTTT - TRBJ2-3 TRBV11-2 TRBD2
CSVQEGLTEAFF TGCAGCGTTCAGGAGGGCCTCACTGAAGCTTTCTTT - TRBJ1-1 TRBV29-1 -
CASSFTSGAYNEQFF TGCGCCAGCAGCTTCACTAGCGGGGCTTACAATGAGCAGTTCTTC few TRBJ2-1 TRBV5-1 TRBD2
CASSPGTVTGELFF TGTGCCAGCAGTCCTGGGACAGTCACCGGGGAGCTGTTTTTT - TRBJ2-2 TRBV28 TRBD1